These 8 T cell receptor beta chains came from one sample sequenced in a study of T cell changes during pregnancy in multiple sclerosis (dated by TCRdb to 2018 to 2020). Libraries were made using the immunoSEQ multiplex PCR assay. TCRdb took this table from immuneACCESS and kept in-frame rearrangements with V and J called. Such tables lack part of the clones; where checked against another copy, unresolved V genes explain under half of the gap, and the rest is unexplained. For this sample the table gives tens of thousands of clones, of which 92% were detected only once. The ten largest clones capture less than 2.5% of the sample. The starting material was peripheral blood, obtained before pregnancy. Receptor source: a female donor with multiple sclerosis, enrolled in a pregnancy study.

The rearrangement uses TRBV7-9 and TRBJ2-1, with 9 bases fitting TRBD1. Germline CDR1 SEHNR, CDR2 FQNEAQ (reference sequence). The CDR3 contains 16 residues. V lost 5 bases to trimming and J lost 0 bases; unmatched junction nucleotides: 5. The CDR3 coding sequence is TGTGCCAGCAGCGCCGGACAGGGGAGCTCCTACAATGAGCAGTTCTTC. As protein: CASSAGQGSSYNEQFF. Using reference TRBV7-9 and TRBJ2-1 for the parts outside the CDR3, the full variable domain is DTGVSQNPRHKITKRGQNVTFRCDPISEHNRLYWYRQTLGQGPEFLTYFQNEAQLEKSRLLSDRFSAERPKGSFSTLEIQRTEQGDSAMYLCASSAGQGSSYNEQFFGPGTRLTVL.

The chain is built from TRBV29-1 and TRBJ1-1; 7 bases match TRBD1. Looked up from germline, CDR1 is SQVTM and CDR2 is ANQGSEA. Germline trimming cut 6 bases from V and 3 bases from J; bases unmatched to any gene: 7. The CDR3 spans 13 residues. The CDR3 reads CSVWTGSHTEAFF. The CDR3 nucleotides read TGCAGCGTGTGGACAGGCTCGCACACTGAAGCTTTCTTT.

In its sample, this clone was seen once. This rearrangement joins TRBV7-9 to TRBJ1-3; D is ambiguous. The ends were cut back, 1 base at V and 2 bases at J, with 3 bases in the middle. Germline values: CDR1 SEHNR, CDR2 FQNEAQ (reference sequence). The CDR3 has 13 amino acids. The CDR3 DNA sequence: TGTGCCAGCAGCTTAGGCGCTGGAAACACCATATATTTT. It yields the protein CASSLGAGNTIYF.

The chain has TRBV4-3 and TRBJ2-5; 8 nucleotides align to TRBD2. The CDR3 totals 16 residues. V shed 0 bases and J 5 bases; nucleotides not matched to a gene: 8. CDR1 is LGHNA, CDR2 YSLEER, per germline. The DNA for the CDR3 is TGCGCCAGCAGCCAAGAAGGGACTAGTTCGTTCGAGACCCAGTACTTC. It codes for CASSQEGTSSFETQYF.

The chain has TRBV9 and TRBJ2-2; D is unresolved. V lost 4 bases, J lost 7 bases, and 8 bases lay in between. This CDR3 region has 12 residues. Germline V gene sequence: CDR1 SGDLS, CDR2 YYNGEE. CDR3 DNA: TGTGCCAGCAGCATTAGCAGCGGGGAGCTGTTTTTT. The encoded protein is CASSISSGELFF.

The chain has TRBV5-6 and TRBJ1-2, with D unresolved. This CDR3 contains 15 residues. Per the germline V gene, CDR1 is SGHDT and CDR2 is YYEEEE. The V and J ends lost 0 bases and 1 base respectively, with 10 bases between them. CDR3 region: CASSLDGVDNYGYTF. CDR3 nucleotides: TGTGCCAGCAGCTTGGACGGAGTAGATAACTATGGCTACACCTTC.

J is TRBJ2-1 and V is TRBV4-3; possible D gene TRBD1, 5 bases. Germline V CDR1 and CDR2: LGHNA, YSLEER. Trimming shortened V by 0 bases and J by 7 bases, and 16 bases separated the two germline ends. This CDR3 has 16 amino acids. CDR3 DNA: TGCGCCAGCAGCCAAGATTTCAGGGCGTCTCAAAATGAGCAGTTCTTC. It encodes CASSQDFRASQNEQFF.

The V and J genes are TRBV4-3 and TRBJ1-4; 8 nucleotides agree with TRBD1. The CDR3 covers 13 residues. CDR1 LGHNA and CDR2 YSLEER come from the germline V gene. With V trimmed by 5 bases and J by 10 bases, 6 bases remained unmatched. The CDR3 loop reads CASSYLTGGKLFF. The DNA for the CDR3 is TGCGCCAGCAGCTATCTCACAGGGGGAAAACTGTTTTTT.